This T cell receptor beta chain was recorded in a study of molecular identifiers for immune sequencing clone quantification. Findings and caveats of the study: The study found clones above 20 RNA copies held over 98% of effector molecules and under 1% in naive cells. For highly expanded clones, sizes could be underestimated when identical TCR molecules share a barcode.

Listed TCR primers and previously described methods were used for bulk TCR libraries. TCRdb recomputed calls from the PCR reads with MiXCR, one row per CDR3 protein. In the table there are under 650,000 distinct CDR3 sequences, just under 20% of which are singletons. This clonotype was counted at least ten times. Its antigen is unidentified. The receptor was isolated from a human donor in good health. Some libraries in this study had Jurkat cell RNA spiked in. The sample consisted of naive CD8+ T cells from blood, with Jurkat cell RNA spiked in. The subset here: FACS-sorted CD8+CD4-CCR7+CD45RA+ naive T cells.

The CDR3 loop is CASSPNGQGNYEQYF. The CDR3 nucleotides are TGTGCCAGTAGTCCGAATGGACAGGGAAACTACGAGCAGTACTTC. This chain links TRBV19 with TRBJ2-7, with 8 bases that match TRBD1. CDR3 length: 15 residues. Germline V gene data show CDR1 as LNHDA and CDR2 as SQIVND (reference sequence). V was pared by 5 bases and J by 3 bases, with 9 bases of the junction left unmatched.